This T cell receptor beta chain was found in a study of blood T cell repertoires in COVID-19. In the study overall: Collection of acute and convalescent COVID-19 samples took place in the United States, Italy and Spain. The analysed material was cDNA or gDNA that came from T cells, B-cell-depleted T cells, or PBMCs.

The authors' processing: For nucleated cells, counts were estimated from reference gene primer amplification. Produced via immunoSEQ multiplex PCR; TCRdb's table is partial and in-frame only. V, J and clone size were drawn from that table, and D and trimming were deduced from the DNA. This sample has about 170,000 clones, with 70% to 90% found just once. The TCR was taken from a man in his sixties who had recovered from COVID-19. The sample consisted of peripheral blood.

In DNA, the CDR3 is TGTGCCAGCAGCCCCGGACTAGCGGGGGTGGGGGATACGCAGTATTTT. Protein: CASSPGLAGVGDTQYF. The chain uses TRBV6-4 and TRBJ2-3; 13 bases are shared with TRBD2. V lost 6 bases and J lost 6; bases outside the gene matches: 9. The V gene's germline CDR1 is MRHNA and CDR2 SNTAGT. The CDR3 is made up of 16 amino acids.